This is a list of T cell receptor beta chains from one sample in a study of ipilimumab plus nivolumab after autologous stem cell transplantation. The data were produced by immunoSEQ multiplex PCR, yet TCRdb's version contains in-frame clones alone and is incomplete. This table holds roughly 20,000 clones, more than 60% found once. Sequencing was performed on PBMCs, taken in a trial of ipilimumab plus nivolumab as post-transplant consolidation. The source of these receptors is a male donor with diffuse large B-cell lymphoma. The CDR3 runs from the conserved cysteine through the conserved F or W. A D gene is named only where the DNA matches it firmly. Only some rows state a clone size, as once, few, many or a class for expanded clones.

J	V	size	D	DNA	CDR3
TRBJ2-3	TRBV9	.	TRBD2	TGTGCCAGCAGCGTCGGGACTCGGGAGGGCACAGATACGCAGTATTTT	CASSVGTREGTDTQYF
TRBJ2-7	TRBV5-1	.	TRBD1	TGCGCCAGCAGCTTGGGACAGGGCATCGACGAGCAGTACTTC	CASSLGQGIDEQYF
TRBJ2-1	TRBV9	.	.	TGTGCCAGCAGCGTAGCTCCGGGGGCGAGTTACAATGAGCAGTTCTTC	CASSVAPGASYNEQFF
TRBJ1-6	TRBV28	.	TRBD1	TGTGCCAGCAGTCCCGGACAGGTCGCGGGCTCCTATAATTCACCCCTCCACTTT	CASSPGQVAGSYNSPLHF
TRBJ1-5	TRBV9	.	TRBD1	TGTGCCAGCAGCCAGACAGGGTCCAATCAGCCCCAGCATTTT	CASSQTGSNQPQHF
TRBJ2-1	TRBV5-1	.	TRBD1	TGCGCCAGCAGCCCCGGAGCTGGACAGGGTGAGCAGTTCTTC	CASSPGAGQGEQFF
TRBJ2-3	TRBV5-6	.	.	TGTGCCAGCAGCTTCTTGGGCCCCGCCACAGATACGCAGTATTTT	CASSFLGPATDTQYF
TRBJ2-1	TRBV5-4	.	TRBD2	TGTGCCAGCAGCTTGCTGACTAGCGTCTACAATGAGCAGTTCTTC	CASSLLTSVYNEQFF
TRBJ2-3	TRBV18	.	.	TGTGCCAGCTCACCGAGCCGAACAGATACGCAGTATTTT	CASSPSRTDTQYF
TRBJ2-7	TRBV6-5	.	.	TGTGCCAGCATCACACGGCGGGGCCTCTCCTACGAGCAGTACTTC	CASITRRGLSYEQYF
TRBJ1-4	TRBV28	.	.	TGTGCCAGCAGTTTATGGTCCCGTGGGGGGAAAAATGAAAAACTGTTTTTT	CASSLWSRGGKNEKLFF
TRBJ1-5	TRBV28	.	.	TGTGCCAGCAGTTTTCAGAGTAGCAATCAGCCCCAGCATTTT	CASSFQSSNQPQHF
TRBJ1-4	TRBV19	.	TRBD1	TGTGCCAGTAGTGCCAGGGGGTTCTTTGATGAAAAACTGTTTTTT	CASSARGFFDEKLFF
TRBJ2-2	TRBV29-1	.	.	TGCAGCGTTGCGGGAGTAACCGGGGAGCTGTTTTTT	CSVAGVTGELFF
TRBJ2-1	TRBV6-5	.	.	TGTGCCAGCAGTTACTCGCGGGTGTCGGATGAGCAGTTCTTC	CASSYSRVSDEQFF
TRBJ1-2	TRBV29-1	.	TRBD1	TGCAGCGTTTCCGGGACAGGGGAGGCCTATGGCTACACCTTC	CSVSGTGEAYGYTF
TRBJ2-1	TRBV7-3	.	.	TGTGCCAGCAGCTTAGGTTCCCTTAATGAGCAGTTCTTC	CASSLGSLNEQFF
TRBJ1-2	TRBV6-6	once	TRBD1	TGTGCCAGCAGTCACCCTATCGGGACAGACGATGGCTACACCTTC	CASSHPIGTDDGYTF
TRBJ2-7	TRBV6-1	.	TRBD1	TGTGCCAGCAGTGGACAGGGGGCGAGCGAGCAGTACTTC	CASSGQGASEQYF
TRBJ1-6	TRBV6-5	.	.	TGTGCCAGCAGTACAACCTGGGATAATTCACCCCTCCACTTT	CASSTTWDNSPLHF
TRBJ1-3	TRBV7-2	.	.	TGTGCCAGCAGCTTAGGGGGGGATAGCAGGGCCTCTGGAAACACCATATATTTT	CASSLGGDSRASGNTIYF
TRBJ2-5	TRBV5-4	.	.	TGTGCCAGCCATCCCCCGGGCAGAAAAGAGACCCAGTACTTC	CASHPPGRKETQYF
TRBJ2-3	TRBV7-8	.	.	TGTGCCAGCAGCTTAGCGTCGCATACGCAGTATTTT	CASSLASHTQYF
TRBJ2-7	TRBV27	.	TRBD1	TGTGCCAGCAGTTTAAGTGACAGGGGTCAATCCGAGCAGTACTTC	CASSLSDRGQSEQYF
TRBJ2-1	TRBV21-1	.	.	TGTGCCAGCAGCAAAGCGCTTTGGGGAGAAAACAATGAGCAGTTCTTC	CASSKALWGENNEQFF
TRBJ1-2	TRBV28	.	TRBD1	TGTGCCACCTCGGGACAGGCCTATGGCTACACCTTC	CATSGQAYGYTF
TRBJ1-6	TRBV21-1	.	.	TGTGCCAGGACTATGGACTTCGGCTCCTATAATTCACCCCTCCACTTT	CARTMDFGSYNSPLHF
TRBJ2-2	TRBV5-1	.	.	TGCGCCAGCAGCTTGATTAGCGACACCGGGGAGCTGTTTTTT	CASSLISDTGELFF
TRBJ1-1	TRBV10-3	.	.	TGTGCCATCAGTGGCCAGGCCGGGGGGACGGGCACTGAAGCTTTCTTT	CAISGQAGGTGTEAFF
TRBJ1-5	TRBV4-3	.	.	TGCGCCAGCAGCCAAGATTTCGGGCTTAGCAATCAGCCCCAGCATTTT	CASSQDFGLSNQPQHF
TRBJ1-6	TRBV5-1	once	.	TGCGCCAGCAGCTTGGTCCCTGTCCTATATAATTCACCCCTCCACTTT	CASSLVPVLYNSPLHF
TRBJ1-5	TRBV7-8	.	.	TGTGCCAGCAGCTTAACGGGGGATCAGCCCCAGCATTTT	CASSLTGDQPQHF
TRBJ1-2	TRBV6-6	once	.	TGTGCCAGCAGTTACAACGCAGGAGCCTATGGCTACACCTTC	CASSYNAGAYGYTF
TRBJ2-1	TRBV7-8	.	TRBD1	TGTGCCAGCAGCTTAGAGACCGGGACAGGGGGTGGATTCTTC	CASSLETGTGGGFF
TRBJ1-5	TRBV6-7	.	.	TGTGCCAGCAGTTATTATCTGAGTGTTGTGGGTCAGCCCCAGCATTTT	CASSYYLSVVGQPQHF
TRBJ2-7	TRBV7-8	.	.	TGTGCCAGCAGCTTAGGAGACAGGCTCGGCGAGCAGTACTTC	CASSLGDRLGEQYF
TRBJ2-7	TRBV19	.	.	TGTGCCAGTAGCCTTGTCCGGGACTCCCTCTACGAGCAGTACTTC	CASSLVRDSLYEQYF
TRBJ2-2	TRBV4-1	.	TRBD2	TGCGCCAGCAGCCATCTACTAGCGGGGGTGGGGACCGGGGAGCTGTTTTTT	CASSHLLAGVGTGELFF
TRBJ1-4	TRBV21-1	.	.	TGTGCCAGCAGCAAAGCAGATAGTCGAGGGGAAAAACTGTTTTTT	CASSKADSRGEKLFF
TRBJ1-4	TRBV7-6	.	.	TGTGCCAGCAGGTCGGGGGAGAGTGAAAAACTGTTTTTT	CASRSGESEKLFF
TRBJ1-2	TRBV5-1	.	TRBD1	TGCGCCAGCAGATATGACAGGGCGACTAATGGCTACACCTTC	CASRYDRATNGYTF
TRBJ1-4	TRBV5-1	.	TRBD1	TGCGCCAGCAGCTTGGGGGGACAGGTCAATGAAAAACTGTTTTTT	CASSLGGQVNEKLFF
TRBJ2-3	TRBV21-1	.	.	TGTGCCCGCCGTTCGGGGGGCACCACAGATACGCAGTATTTT	CARRSGGTTDTQYF
TRBJ2-2	TRBV5-1	.	.	TGCGCCAGCAGCTCGCAGGGGCGGACAGTCAACACCGGGGAGCTGTTTTTT	CASSSQGRTVNTGELFF
TRBJ2-3	TRBV12-5	.	TRBD2	TGTGCTAGTGGCTTGACTAGCGGGGGCACAGATACGCAGTATTTT	CASGLTSGGTDTQYF